This TCR beta chain comes out of a study of identical twins. General study points: Conclusions were based on cross-sectional statistical analysis, without following the same donors. Less excess twin sharing appeared in beta out-of-frame sequences.

Using its own MiXCR run on the 5' RACE reads, TCRdb lists one record per CDR3 protein. The top ten clones hold more than 1.5% of a sample with 200,000 to 250,000 distinct CDR3 sequences, 7.5% of them seen once. This clonotype turned up a few times. Its antigen is undetermined. This sample also appeared in a second study, on yellow fever vaccine responses in identical twins.

Input material: memory (CD45RO+) T cells sorted from blood. The clonotype originates from a woman aged 18-29 years in good health.

The CDR3 DNA sequence: TGCAGTGCTGGGCCACCGGGACTAGCTTTCTATGAGCAGTTCTTC. Translation: CSAGPPGLAFYEQFF. The rearrangement uses TRBV20-1 and TRBJ2-1, with TRBD2 identical over 9 bases. Per the germline V gene, CDR1 is DFQATT and CDR2 is SNEGSKA (reference sequence). The J segment lost 8 bases and the V segment lost 5 bases, leaving 13 bases of the junction unmatched. This CDR3 has 15 residues.